A single sample gave rise to the 28 T cell receptor beta chains below, sequenced in a study of cytomegalovirus exposure and HLA in healthy donors. Primers included in the PCR were 60 Vbeta and 13 Jbeta primers. Method: immunoSEQ multiplex PCR; TCRdb's copy keeps in-frame clones and lacks some. The table includes some 170,000 clones, roughly 80% detected once. Sequencing used PBMCs. These receptor sequences come from a man aged 40-49 years in good health and CMV-seronegative.

This chain joins TRBV2 and TRBJ2-7, with a possible D match to TRBD1 (6 bases). Germline values: CDR1 SNHLY, CDR2 FYNNEI. Deletions cut 1 base from V and 3 bases from J, with 10 bases between. CDR3 length equals 14 residues. The DNA of the CDR3 is TGTGCCAGCAGTGAAGGGATACAGGGCTACGAGCAGTACTTC. Protein: CASSEGIQGYEQYF.

The chain has TRBV28 and TRBJ1-1; no clear D. Per the germline V gene, CDR1 is MDHEN and CDR2 is SYDVKM. V gave up 2 bases and J gave up 11 bases, with 12 bases separating them. CDR3 length: 12 residues. CDR3 sequence reads: CASSLPGRDAFF. The CDR3 DNA sequence: TGTGCCAGCAGTTTACCCGGCCGGGATGCTTTCTTT.

The chain joins TRBV4-1 to TRBJ1-4; D is unclear. Trimming removed 4 bases from V and 7 bases from J, with 10 bases in between. The CDR3 extends over 13 amino acids. CDR1 is MGHRA and CDR2 is YSYEKL in the germline V gene. The CDR3 protein is CASSRGLSEKLFF. CDR3 DNA: TGCGCCAGCAGCCGAGGGCTCTCTGAAAAACTGTTTTTT.

The chain has TRBV5-1 and TRBJ2-6; weak D call: TRBD1 (6 bases). The CDR3 has 18 residues. In germline, CDR1 is SGHRS, CDR2 YFSETQ. V shed 4 bases and J shed 2 bases, with 19 bases lying between them. The CDR3 coding sequence is TGCGCCAGCAGCGACCCCGGGACACTTGGGCCTGGGGCCAACGTCCTGACTTTC. Translation gives CASSDPGTLGPGANVLTF.

This chain uses TRBV6-6 with TRBJ2-7, with 7 bases aligning to TRBD1. The germline V gene encodes CDR1 MNHNY and CDR2 SVGAGI (reference sequence). This CDR3 spans 12 amino acids. The V segment lost 10 bases and the J segment 0 bases; nucleotides outside the gene matches: 3. CDR3 sequence reads: CATRDSSYEQYF. In nucleotides, the CDR3 is TGTGCCACCAGGGACAGCTCCTACGAGCAGTACTTC.

V gene TRBV5-1 combines with J gene TRBJ2-5; 15 positions agree with TRBD2. The J call may not be correct, given that the DNA end is closer to TRBJ2-7. CDR3 length equals 15 residues. Germline loops: CDR1 SGHRS, CDR2 YFSETQ. This chain's CDR3 is CASSLGLAGGVEQYF. CDR3 sequence (DNA): TGCGCCAGCAGCCTCGGACTAGCGGGGGGGGTCGAGCAGTACTTC.

The rearrangement links TRBV4-1 to TRBJ2-5; the match to TRBD1 covers 7 bases. In germline, CDR1 is MGHRA, CDR2 YSYEKL. The ends lost 0 bases at V and 2 bases at J; junction bases unmatched: 6. The CDR3 has 16 amino acids. The CDR3 is CASSQDLPGQQETQYF. The DNA of the CDR3 is TGCGCCAGCAGCCAAGATCTTCCGGGACAGCAAGAGACCCAGTACTTC.

The CDR3 DNA sequence: TGCGCCAGCAGTCTCACAAATTACGAGCAGTACTTC. Translation: CASSLTNYEQYF. The gene calls are TRBV10-2 and TRBJ2-7; D ambiguous. The V end was cut by 5 bases, the J end by 4 bases, with 9 bases between. Germline V gene data show CDR1 as WSHSY and CDR2 as SAAADI. This CDR3 is 12 amino acids long.

The chain employs TRBV10-3 and TRBJ2-1, with D perhaps TRBD1 (6 bases). V lost 6 bases to trimming and J lost 6 bases, with 6 bases between them. This CDR3 comprises 11 residues. Looked up from germline, CDR1 is ENHRY and CDR2 is SYGVKD. CDR3 sequence reads: CAIRTGNEQFF. The CDR3 coding sequence is TGTGCCATCAGGACAGGCAATGAGCAGTTCTTC.

The chain combines TRBV5-6 with TRBJ1-2, with D possibly matching TRBD1 (6 bases). The germline CDR1 and CDR2 sequences are SGHDT and YYEEEE. V lost 2 bases, J lost 6 bases, and 17 bases lay in between. CDR3 size: 15 residues. The CDR3 here is CASSFLNRVNHGYTF. CDR3 in DNA: TGTGCCAGCAGCTTCTTAAACAGGGTCAACCATGGCTACACCTTC.

The chain carries TRBV10-3 and TRBJ2-7, with a possible D match to TRBD1 (5 bases). The V gene lost 8 bases and the J gene lost 6 bases, with 11 bases spanning the gap. Germline V gene lookup returns CDR1 ENHRY and CDR2 SYGVKD. The CDR3 is 11 residues long. CDR3 sequence: CAILQGSEQYF. In DNA form, the CDR3 reads TGTGCCATCTTGCAGGGCTCCGAGCAGTACTTC.

In its sample, this clone was seen once. The CDR3 nucleotides are TGTGCCAGCTCACCTTTAAGGGAGAATCAGCCCCAGCATTTT. Its translation is CASSPLRENQPQHF. This chain links TRBV18 with TRBJ1-5, with unresolved D. Trimming took off 3 bases at V and 4 bases at J, with 10 bases between the two ends. Germline V gene sequence: CDR1 KGHSH, CDR2 LQKENI. This CDR3 spans 14 amino acids. Filled out from reference TRBV18 and TRBJ1-5, the complete variable domain reads NAGVMQNPRHLVRRRGQEARLRCSPMKGHSHVYWYRQLPEEGLKFMVYLQKENIIDESGMPKERFSAEFPKEGPSILRIQQVVRGDSAAYFCASSPLRENQPQHFGDGTRLSIL.

This clone appeared once. The chain combines TRBV6-6 with TRBJ1-6; D is undetermined. The V end lost 8 bases, the J end lost 14 bases, and 16 bases lay between the germline ends. This CDR3 has 12 amino acids. Germline CDR1 reads MNHNY; CDR2 reads SVGAGI (reference sequence). CDR3 loop: CASSPRARALHF. The DNA of the CDR3 is TGTGCCAGCTCCCCCCGAGCGAGGGCCCTCCACTTT.

The rearrangement joins TRBV29-1 to TRBJ2-7, with a weak D call TRBD1 (5 bases). The germline V gene encodes CDR1 SQVTM and CDR2 ANQGSEA. V gave up 5 bases and J gave up 7 bases, with 21 bases separating them. This CDR3 region has 14 residues. The CDR3 loop is CSVCRSSTVQEQYF. CDR3 DNA: TGCAGCGTTTGTCGAAGTTCGACAGTTCAGGAGCAGTACTTC.

This clone has more than one count but fewer than ten. Other DNA sequences in this sample translate to the same CDR3. The chain combines TRBV9 with TRBJ2-7, with TRBD2 matching 7 bases. The germline V gene encodes CDR1 SGDLS and CDR2 YYNGEE. The CDR3 consists of 15 residues. The V and J ends lost 4 bases and 0 bases, in that order; junction bases with no gene match: 7. The CDR3: CASSPYGGGSYEQYF. Written as DNA, the CDR3 is TGTGCCAGCAGCCCATACGGCGGGGGCTCCTACGAGCAGTACTTC.

The chain uses TRBV13 and TRBJ2-3, with 7 bases matching TRBD1. This CDR3 spans 15 amino acids. V trimming: 1 base; J trimming: 4 bases; junction bases outside the gene matches: 5. Germline V gene lookup returns CDR1 PRHDT and CDR2 FYEKMQ (reference sequence). CDR3 amino acids: CASSLAGTGADTQYF. The DNA of the CDR3 is TGTGCCAGCAGCTTAGCCGGCACAGGGGCAGATACGCAGTATTTT. Variable domain in full (rest from reference TRBV13 and TRBJ2-3): AAGVIQSPRHLIKEKRETATLKCYPIPRHDTVYWYQQGPGQDPQFLISFYEKMQSDKGSIPDRFSAQQFSDYHSELNMSSLELGDSALYFCASSLAGTGADTQYFGPGTRLTVL.

V gene TRBV2 combines with J gene TRBJ1-1; D is undetermined. Per germline, CDR1 SNHLY and CDR2 FYNNEI. The CDR3 has 12 amino acids. V lost 6 bases and J 10 bases, leaving 15 bases between the germline ends. This CDR3 is CASREGRRSAFF. Here the CDR3 DNA reads TGTGCCAGCAGGGAGGGCAGGCGGTCAGCTTTCTTT.

The V and J genes are TRBV29-1 and TRBJ1-2; D unresolved. Germline V lookup: CDR1 SQVTM, CDR2 ANQGSEA. CDR3 length: 15 residues. The V end lost 0 bases, the J end lost 4 bases, and 15 bases lay between the germline ends. The CDR3 region has the DNA TGCAGCGTTGAAGACCGAAACCGGAGTCTCTATGGCTACACCTTC. Translation: CSVEDRNRSLYGYTF.

The chain combines TRBV6-5 with TRBJ2-1, with TRBD1 as a possible D gene (5 bases). V shed 6 bases and J shed 4 bases, with 10 bases lying between them. CDR1 MNHEY and CDR2 SVGAGI come from the germline V gene. The CDR3 is 13 residues long. CDR3 sequence (DNA): TGTGCCAGCAGCCCGGACATATACAATGAGCAGTTCTTC. The encoded protein is CASSPDIYNEQFF.

The rearrangement links TRBV6-1 to TRBJ1-4; 8 nucleotides align to TRBD1. The junction had 10 bases not matched to a gene; V was cut back by 6 bases and J by 7 bases. In germline, CDR1 is MNHNS, CDR2 SASEGT. The CDR3 extends over 15 amino acids. The CDR3 is CASSTGGSGSEKLFF. CDR3 in DNA: TGTGCCAGCAGCACAGGGGGTAGCGGAAGTGAAAAACTGTTTTTT.

The chain combines TRBV7-6 with TRBJ2-5; D is perhaps TRBD1 (6 bases). This CDR3 comprises 15 residues. Trimming shortened V by 5 bases and J by 0 bases, and 13 bases separated the two germline ends. Germline lookup yields CDR1 SGHVS and CDR2 FNYEAQ. The CDR3: CASSRHTGYQETQYF. DNA of the CDR3: TGTGCCAGCAGCAGACATACAGGGTACCAAGAGACCCAGTACTTC.

This clone was seen more than once but under ten times. The chain uses TRBV30 and TRBJ1-5, with 9 positions matching TRBD1. The germline V gene encodes CDR1 GTSNPN and CDR2 SVGIG (reference sequence). J was trimmed by 5 bases and V by 4 bases; bases with no gene match: 6. The CDR3 loop spans 14 amino acids. CDR3 DNA sequence: TGTGCCTGGACCCCCGGGACAGGGTATCAGCCCCAGCATTTT. Translating it yields CAWTPGTGYQPQHF.

The gene calls are TRBV6-6 and TRBJ1-4; D is unclear. With 6 bases removed from V and 5 bases from J, the gap between germline ends came to 16 bases. This CDR3 contains 15 residues. Germline CDR1 reads MNHNY; CDR2 reads SVGAGI (reference sequence). CDR3 loop: CASRSPGSYNEKLFF. The CDR3 coding sequence is TGTGCCAGCAGATCCCCCGGGTCTTACAATGAAAAACTGTTTTTT.

This chain links TRBV7-2 with TRBJ2-7; D ambiguous. CDR1 and CDR2 from the germline V gene are SGHTA and FQGNSA. V was cut by 2 bases and J by 0 bases, with 11 bases left in between. This CDR3 comprises 15 residues. CDR3 sequence (DNA): TGTGCCAGCAGCTTATCAGGCTTTAGCTCCTACGAGCAGTACTTC. Its protein product is CASSLSGFSSYEQYF.

The genes are TRBV7-3 and TRBJ2-2, with 7 nucleotides matching TRBD1. This CDR3 region has 15 residues. Trimming cost V 3 bases and J 6 bases; bases outside gene matches: 7. In germline, CDR1 is SGHTA, CDR2 FQGTGA. CDR3 protein: CASSLLGGVAGELFF. The CDR3 bases are TGTGCCAGCAGCTTGCTAGGGGGCGTCGCCGGGGAGCTGTTTTTT. Looking up the rest from reference TRBV7-3 and TRBJ2-2 gives the full variable domain: GAGVSQTPSNKVTEKGKYVELRCDPISGHTALYWYRQSLGQGPEFLIYFQGTGAADDSGLPNDRFFAVRPEGSVSTLKIQRTERGDSAVYLCASSLLGGVAGELFFGEGSRLTVL.

The chain uses TRBV19 and TRBJ2-2; 7 nucleotides match TRBD1. The V and J ends lost 3 bases and 6 bases, in that order; junction bases with no gene match: 4. The germline V gene has CDR1 LNHDA and CDR2 SQIVND (reference sequence). This CDR3 region has 14 residues. The CDR3 loop reads CASSMLTGPGELFF. The CDR3 DNA follows: TGTGCCAGTAGTATGTTGACAGGGCCCGGGGAGCTGTTTTTT.

This clone was observed a handful of times. The chain joins TRBV30 to TRBJ2-5, with 10 bases that match TRBD2. V gave up 7 bases and J gave up 4 bases; unmatched junction bases: 12. Germline lookup yields CDR1 GTSNPN and CDR2 SVGIG (reference sequence). The CDR3 sequence is 15 residues long. This chain's CDR3 is CAFTLSGGAGETQYF. The CDR3 region has the DNA TGTGCCTTCACGTTGAGCGGGGGGGCCGGAGAGACCCAGTACTTC. Looking up the rest from reference TRBV30 and TRBJ2-5 gives the full variable domain: SQTIHQWPATLVQPVGSPLSLECTVEGTSNPNLYWYRQAAGRGLQLLFYSVGIGQISSEVPQNLSASRPQDRQFILSSKKLLLSDSGFYLCAFTLSGGAGETQYFGPGTRLLVL.

The chain couples TRBV19 to TRBJ1-2; D perhaps matches TRBD1 (5 bases). The CDR3 length is 14 residues. Germline V gene sequence: CDR1 LNHDA, CDR2 SQIVND (reference sequence). The V gene lost 5 bases and the J gene lost 8 bases, with 18 bases spanning the gap. This CDR3 reads CASSPRGAVEGYTF. Here the CDR3 DNA reads TGTGCCAGTAGTCCCCGCGGGGCGGTGGAAGGCTACACCTTC.